These T cell receptor beta chains were read from a single sample in a study of graft-versus-host responses after intestinal transplantation. Only in-frame clones appear in the TCRdb table, and some are missing; sequencing was by immunoSEQ multiplex PCR. The sample shows 77,000 or so clones, about nine tenths of them seen only once. Sequenced material: PBMCs, taken 98 days after intestinal transplantation. All receptors derive from a human patient who received an intestinal transplant, so some T cells may come from the graft donor. Both conserved end residues are part of each CDR3. A D gene is named only where the DNA matches it firmly.

V gene,D gene,CDR3 length,J gene,CDR3 protein,CDR3 DNA
TRBV18,.,12,TRBJ2-1,CASSPGPEEQFF,TGTGCCAGCTCACCAGGGCCCGAAGAGCAGTTCTTC
TRBV29-1,.,14,TRBJ1-1,CSADYGRGSTEAFF,TGCAGCGCCGATTATGGCAGGGGAAGCACTGAAGCTTTCTTT
TRBV10-2,TRBD1,15,TRBJ2-7,CATRLGQGMSYEQYF,TGCGCCACCAGACTTGGACAGGGCATGTCCTACGAGCAGTACTTC
TRBV7-8,.,16,TRBJ2-2,CASRLSPRGSTGELFF,TGTGCCAGCAGATTAAGTCCTAGAGGGAGCACCGGGGAGCTGTTTTTT
TRBV6-5,.,11,TRBJ1-2,CASKGGVGYTF,TGTGCCAGTAAAGGGGGGGTTGGCTACACCTTC
TRBV19,TRBD1,16,TRBJ2-3,CASSITPGQGTDTQYF,TGTGCCAGTAGTATAACGCCAGGACAGGGCACAGATACGCAGTATTTT
TRBV5-1,.,14,TRBJ1-1,CASSVEGPNTEAFF,TGCGCCAGCAGCGTTGAGGGACCGAACACTGAAGCTTTCTTT
TRBV6-1,TRBD1,13,TRBJ1-2,CASRGTANYGYTF,TGTGCCAGCAGGGGGACAGCTAACTATGGCTACACCTTC
TRBV29-1,.,14,TRBJ1-1,CSVEDGSRITEAFF,TGCAGCGTTGAAGATGGGTCGCGGATCACTGAAGCTTTCTTT
TRBV6-1,.,11,TRBJ1-2,CASVRVNGYTF,TGTGCCAGCGTCAGGGTCAATGGCTACACCTTC
TRBV6-1,.,13,TRBJ1-1,CASSEGTGTEAFF,TGTGCCAGCAGTGAAGGAACAGGGACTGAAGCTTTCTTT
TRBV6-1,.,19,TRBJ2-7,CASSEAVIPVGRDSYEQYF,TGTGCCAGCAGTGAAGCGGTGATTCCCGTGGGACGGGATTCCTACGAGCAGTACTTC
TRBV4-1,TRBD2,17,TRBJ2-2,CASSHRPGGPDTGELFF,TGCGCCAGCAGCCACAGACCGGGGGGGCCGGACACCGGGGAGCTGTTTTTT
TRBV7-6,TRBD2,16,TRBJ2-2,CASSLESGRATGELFF,TGTGCCAGCAGCTTAGAAAGCGGGAGGGCCACCGGGGAGCTGTTTTTT